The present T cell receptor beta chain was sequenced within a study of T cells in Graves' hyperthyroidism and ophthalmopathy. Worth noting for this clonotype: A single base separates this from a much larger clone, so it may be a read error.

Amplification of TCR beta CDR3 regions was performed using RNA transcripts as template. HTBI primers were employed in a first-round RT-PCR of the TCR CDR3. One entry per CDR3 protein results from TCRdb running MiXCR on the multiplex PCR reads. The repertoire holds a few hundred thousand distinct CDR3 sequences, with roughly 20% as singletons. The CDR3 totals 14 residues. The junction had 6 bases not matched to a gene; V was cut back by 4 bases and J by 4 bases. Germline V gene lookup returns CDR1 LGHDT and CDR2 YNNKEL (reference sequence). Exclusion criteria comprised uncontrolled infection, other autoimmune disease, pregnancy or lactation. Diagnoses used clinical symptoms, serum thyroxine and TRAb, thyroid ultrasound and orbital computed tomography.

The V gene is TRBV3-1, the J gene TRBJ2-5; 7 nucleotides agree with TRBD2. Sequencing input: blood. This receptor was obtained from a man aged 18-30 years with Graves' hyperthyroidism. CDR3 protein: CASSRMGGGETQYF. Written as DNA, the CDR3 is TGTGCCAGCAGCCGAATGGGGGGGGGAGAGACCCAGTACTTC.